What follows describes a single T cell receptor (beta chain). This record belongs to a study of shared clonotypes between healthy human individuals. It was CD45RO-negative cells, positively selected for CCR7, that made up naive CD8 cells, with terminally differentiated effector memory CD45RA+ cells excluded. Profiled with immunoSEQ multiplex PCR; TCRdb holds only in-frame clones, not every one. The sample lists hundreds of thousands of clones; 85% to 95% were seen once. This sequence originates from a young woman in good health. Sample: naive CD8+ T cells sorted from blood.

CDR3 in amino acids: CASSYPGGLDEQYF. Written as DNA, the CDR3 is TGTGCCAGCAGTTACCCAGGGGGACTCGACGAGCAGTACTTC. The rearrangement links TRBV28 to TRBJ2-7; maybe TRBD1 (7 bases). The CDR3 covers 14 residues. From germline, CDR1 is MDHEN and CDR2 SYDVKM. Trimming removed 4 bases at V and 5 bases at J, with 15 bases between.